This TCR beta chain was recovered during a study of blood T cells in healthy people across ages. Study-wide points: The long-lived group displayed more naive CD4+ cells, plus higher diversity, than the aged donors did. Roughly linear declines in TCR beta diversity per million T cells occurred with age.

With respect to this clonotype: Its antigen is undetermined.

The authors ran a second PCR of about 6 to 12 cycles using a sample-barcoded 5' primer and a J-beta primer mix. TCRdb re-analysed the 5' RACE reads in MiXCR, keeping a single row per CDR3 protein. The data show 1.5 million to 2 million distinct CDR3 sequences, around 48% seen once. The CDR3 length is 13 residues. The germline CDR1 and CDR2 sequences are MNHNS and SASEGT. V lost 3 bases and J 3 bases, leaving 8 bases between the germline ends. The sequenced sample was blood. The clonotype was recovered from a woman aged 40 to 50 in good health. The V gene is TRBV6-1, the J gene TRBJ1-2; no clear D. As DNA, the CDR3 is TGTGCCAGCAGTGATGTCGGATACTATGGCTACACCTTC. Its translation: CASSDVGYYGYTF.